What follows describes a single TCR beta chain. As handled by the study authors: Nucleated cell number was recorded as an estimate derived from reference gene primer amplification. Assay: immunoSEQ multiplex PCR; the TCRdb copy retains only in-frame clones and omits some. That table gives V, J and clone size, and the DNA gave D and trimming. This table holds tens of thousands of clones, about 68% found once. The sample originates from a study of blood T cell repertoires in COVID-19. As for the study in general: Acute-phase and convalescent COVID-19 samples originated in the United States, Italy and Spain.

Germline CDR1 SGHDN, CDR2 FVKESK. The V end lost 1 base, the J end lost 0 bases, and 7 bases lay between the germline ends. This CDR3 is 15 amino acids long. The V gene is TRBV14, the J gene TRBJ1-3; unclear D gene. The source of this sequence is a woman in her 70s with acute or convalescent COVID-19. Material for sequencing was peripheral blood. The CDR3 region has the DNA TGTGCCAGCAGCCAAGTCAGGTTCTCTGGAAACACCATATATTTT. Its translation: CASSQVRFSGNTIYF.